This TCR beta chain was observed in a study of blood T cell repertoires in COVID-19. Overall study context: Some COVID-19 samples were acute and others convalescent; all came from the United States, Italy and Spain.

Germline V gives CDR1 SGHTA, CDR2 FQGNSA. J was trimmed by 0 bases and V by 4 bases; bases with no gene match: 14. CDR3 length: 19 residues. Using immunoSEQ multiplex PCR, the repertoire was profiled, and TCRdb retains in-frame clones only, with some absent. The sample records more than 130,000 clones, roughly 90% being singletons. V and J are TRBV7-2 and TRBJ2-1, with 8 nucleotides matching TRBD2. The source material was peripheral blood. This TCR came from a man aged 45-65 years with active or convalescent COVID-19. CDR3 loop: CASSSTSGLASSSYNEQFF. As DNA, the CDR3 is TGTGCCAGCAGCTCAACTTCCGGACTAGCCTCTAGCTCCTACAATGAGCAGTTCTTC.